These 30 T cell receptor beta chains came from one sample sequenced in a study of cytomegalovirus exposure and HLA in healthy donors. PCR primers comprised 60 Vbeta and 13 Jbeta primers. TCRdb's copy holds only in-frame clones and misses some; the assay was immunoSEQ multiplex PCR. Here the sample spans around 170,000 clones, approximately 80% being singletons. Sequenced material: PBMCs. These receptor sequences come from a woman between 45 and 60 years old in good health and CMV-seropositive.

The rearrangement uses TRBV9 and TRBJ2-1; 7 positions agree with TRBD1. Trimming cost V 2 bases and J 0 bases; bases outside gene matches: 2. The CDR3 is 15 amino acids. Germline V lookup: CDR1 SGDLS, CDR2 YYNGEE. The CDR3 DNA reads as TGTGCCAGCAGCGTTGGGGACAGCTCCTACAATGAGCAGTTCTTC. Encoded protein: CASSVGDSSYNEQFF.

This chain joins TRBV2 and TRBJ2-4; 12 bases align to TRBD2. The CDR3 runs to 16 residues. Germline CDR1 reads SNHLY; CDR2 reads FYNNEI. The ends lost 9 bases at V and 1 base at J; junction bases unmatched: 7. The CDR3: CARGLAGMSAKNIQYF. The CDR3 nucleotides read TGTGCCAGAGGACTAGCGGGGATGTCGGCCAAAAACATTCAGTACTTC.

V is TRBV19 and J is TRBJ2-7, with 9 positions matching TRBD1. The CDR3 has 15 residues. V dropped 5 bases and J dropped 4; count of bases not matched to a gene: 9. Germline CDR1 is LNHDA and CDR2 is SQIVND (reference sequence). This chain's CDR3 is CASSVSGTGLYEQYF. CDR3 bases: TGTGCCAGTAGTGTGAGCGGGACAGGGCTTTACGAGCAGTACTTC.

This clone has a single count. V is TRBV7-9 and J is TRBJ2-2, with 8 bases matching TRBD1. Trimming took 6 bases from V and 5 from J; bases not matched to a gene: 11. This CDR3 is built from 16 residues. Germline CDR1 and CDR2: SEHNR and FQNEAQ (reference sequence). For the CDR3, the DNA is TGTGCCAGCAGTTTGACCAGCAGGGGGCGTACCGGGGAGCTGTTTTTT. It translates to CASSLTSRGRTGELFF.

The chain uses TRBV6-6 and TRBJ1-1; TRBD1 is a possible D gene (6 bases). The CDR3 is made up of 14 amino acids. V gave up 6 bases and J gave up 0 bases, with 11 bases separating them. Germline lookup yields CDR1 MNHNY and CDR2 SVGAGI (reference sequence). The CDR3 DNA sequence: TGTGCCAGCAGACAGGGCCTAATGAACACTGAAGCTTTCTTT. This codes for CASRQGLMNTEAFF.

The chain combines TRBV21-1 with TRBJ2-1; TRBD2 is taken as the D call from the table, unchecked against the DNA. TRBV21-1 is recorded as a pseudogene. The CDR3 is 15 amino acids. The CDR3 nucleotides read TGTGCCAGCCGGCTAGCGGGGGGCGTATACAATGAGCAGTTCTTC. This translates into CASRLAGGVYNEQFF.

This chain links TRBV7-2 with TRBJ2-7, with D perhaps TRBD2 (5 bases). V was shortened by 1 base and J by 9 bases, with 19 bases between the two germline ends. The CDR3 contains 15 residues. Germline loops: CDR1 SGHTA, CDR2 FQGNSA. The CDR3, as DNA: TGTGCCAGCAGCTTAGGAGGGATCACATATGATCCGCAGTACTTC. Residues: CASSLGGITYDPQYF.

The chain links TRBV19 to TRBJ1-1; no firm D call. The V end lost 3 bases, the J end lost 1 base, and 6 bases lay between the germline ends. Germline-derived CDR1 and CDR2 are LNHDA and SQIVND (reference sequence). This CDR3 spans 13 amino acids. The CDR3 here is CASSMRGNTEAFF. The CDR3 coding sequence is TGTGCCAGTAGTATGCGGGGGAACACTGAAGCTTTCTTT.

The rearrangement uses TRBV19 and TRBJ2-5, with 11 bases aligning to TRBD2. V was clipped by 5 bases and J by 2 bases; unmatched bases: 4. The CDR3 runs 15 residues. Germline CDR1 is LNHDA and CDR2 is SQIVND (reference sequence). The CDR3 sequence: CASSGWTSGQETQYF. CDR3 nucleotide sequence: TGTGCCAGTAGTGGATGGACTAGCGGGCAAGAGACCCAGTACTTC.

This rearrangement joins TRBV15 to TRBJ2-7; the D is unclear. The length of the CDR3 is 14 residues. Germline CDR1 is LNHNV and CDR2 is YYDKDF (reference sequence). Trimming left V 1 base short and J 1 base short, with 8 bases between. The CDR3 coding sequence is TGTGCCACCAGCAGAGCTCACGGTTCCTACGAGCAGTACTTC. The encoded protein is CATSRAHGSYEQYF.

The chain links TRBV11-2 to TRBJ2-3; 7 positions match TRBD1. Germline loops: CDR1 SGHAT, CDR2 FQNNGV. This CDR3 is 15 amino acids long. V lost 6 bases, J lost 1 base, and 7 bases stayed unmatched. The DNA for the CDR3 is TGTGCCAGCAGTTTTATTGGGACAGGCACAGATACGCAGTATTTT. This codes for CASSFIGTGTDTQYF.

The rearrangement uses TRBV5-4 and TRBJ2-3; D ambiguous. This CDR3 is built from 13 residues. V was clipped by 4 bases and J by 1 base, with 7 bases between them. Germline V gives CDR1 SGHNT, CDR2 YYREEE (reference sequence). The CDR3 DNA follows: TGTGCCAGCAGCCGCGGTCGCACAGATACGCAGTATTTT. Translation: CASSRGRTDTQYF.

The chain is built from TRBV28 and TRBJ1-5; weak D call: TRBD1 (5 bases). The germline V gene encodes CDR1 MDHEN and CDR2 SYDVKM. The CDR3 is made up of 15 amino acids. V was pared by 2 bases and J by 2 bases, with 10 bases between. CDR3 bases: TGTGCCAGCAGTTTAGCGGGGGTGGGCAATCAGCCCCAGCATTTT. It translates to CASSLAGVGNQPQHF.

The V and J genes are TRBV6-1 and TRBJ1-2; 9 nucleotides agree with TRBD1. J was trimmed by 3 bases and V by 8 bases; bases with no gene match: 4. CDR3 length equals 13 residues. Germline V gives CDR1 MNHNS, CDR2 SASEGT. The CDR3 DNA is TGTGCCAGCCAGTGGGACAGGGACTATGGCTACACCTTC. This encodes CASQWDRDYGYTF.

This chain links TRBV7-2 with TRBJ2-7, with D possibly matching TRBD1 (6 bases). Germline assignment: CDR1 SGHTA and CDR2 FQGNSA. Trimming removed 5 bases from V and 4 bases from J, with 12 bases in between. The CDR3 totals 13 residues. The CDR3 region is CASSPGQPYEQYF. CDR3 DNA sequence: TGTGCCAGCAGCCCCGGACAGCCGTACGAGCAGTACTTC.

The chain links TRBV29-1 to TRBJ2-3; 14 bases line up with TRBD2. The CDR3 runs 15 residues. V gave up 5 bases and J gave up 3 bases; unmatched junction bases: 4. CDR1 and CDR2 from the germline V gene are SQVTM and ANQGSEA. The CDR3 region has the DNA TGCAGCGTTAGCGGGACTAGCGGGGGAACAGATACGCAGTATTTT. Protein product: CSVSGTSGGTDTQYF.

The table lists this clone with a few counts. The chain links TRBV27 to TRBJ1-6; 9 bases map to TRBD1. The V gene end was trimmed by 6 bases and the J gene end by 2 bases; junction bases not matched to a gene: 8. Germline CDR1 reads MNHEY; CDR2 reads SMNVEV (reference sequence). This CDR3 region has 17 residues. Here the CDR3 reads CASRSLQGATYNSPLHF. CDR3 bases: TGTGCCAGCAGGTCTTTACAGGGGGCGACCTATAATTCACCCCTCCACTTT.

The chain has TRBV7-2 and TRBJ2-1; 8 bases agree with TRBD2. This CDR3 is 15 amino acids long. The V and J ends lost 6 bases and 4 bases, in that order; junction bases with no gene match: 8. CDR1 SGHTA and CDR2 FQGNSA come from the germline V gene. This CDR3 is CASSPPGLGYNEQFF. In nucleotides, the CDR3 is TGTGCCAGCAGTCCCCCGGGACTAGGTTACAATGAGCAGTTCTTC.

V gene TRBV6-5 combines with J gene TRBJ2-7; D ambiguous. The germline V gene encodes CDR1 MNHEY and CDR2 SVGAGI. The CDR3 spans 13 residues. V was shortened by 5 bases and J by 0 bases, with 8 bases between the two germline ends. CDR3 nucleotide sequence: TGTGCCAGCAGTGTTCAGGACTCCTACGAGCAGTACTTC. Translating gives CASSVQDSYEQYF.

Here the CDR3 DNA reads TGCGCCAGCAGCTTGAGGAGGATAAACAGGGCCACCGGGGAGCTGTTTTTT. Amino acids: CASSLRRINRATGELFF. V usage is TRBV5-1 and J usage is TRBJ2-2, with D possibly matching TRBD1 (6 bases). Trimming shortened V by 1 base and J by 4 bases, and 17 bases separated the two germline ends. Germline assignment: CDR1 SGHRS and CDR2 YFSETQ. The CDR3 runs to 17 residues.

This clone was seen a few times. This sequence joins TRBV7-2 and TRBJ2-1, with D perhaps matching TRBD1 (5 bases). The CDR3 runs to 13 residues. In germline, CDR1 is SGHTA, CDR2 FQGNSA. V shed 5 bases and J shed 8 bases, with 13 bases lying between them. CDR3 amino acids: CASSRQFSDEQFF. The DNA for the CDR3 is TGTGCCAGCAGCCGACAGTTTTCGGATGAGCAGTTCTTC.

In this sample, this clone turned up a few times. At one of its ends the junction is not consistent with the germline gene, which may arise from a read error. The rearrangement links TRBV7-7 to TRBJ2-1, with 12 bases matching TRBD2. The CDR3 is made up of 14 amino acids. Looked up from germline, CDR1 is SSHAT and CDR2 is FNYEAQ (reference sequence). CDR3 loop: CASSPGTSGNEQFF. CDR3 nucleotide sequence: TGTGCTAGCAGCCCTGGGACTAGCGGGAATGAGCAGTTCTTC.

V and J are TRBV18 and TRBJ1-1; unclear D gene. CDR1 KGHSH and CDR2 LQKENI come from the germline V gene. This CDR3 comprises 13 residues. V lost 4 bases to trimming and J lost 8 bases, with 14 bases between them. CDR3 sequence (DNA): TGTGCCAGCTCACAGGTTGGACCGGGGGAAGCTTTCTTT. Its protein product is CASSQVGPGEAFF.

CDR3 residues: CASSIDGGSEQYF. CDR3 DNA sequence: TGTGCCAGTAGTATAGATGGAGGGTCCGAGCAGTACTTC. The chain uses TRBV19 and TRBJ2-7, with D perhaps matching TRBD2 (6 bases). Germline CDR1 is LNHDA and CDR2 is SQIVND (reference sequence). This CDR3 contains 13 residues. V was trimmed by 0 bases and J by 6 bases, leaving 9 bases between them.

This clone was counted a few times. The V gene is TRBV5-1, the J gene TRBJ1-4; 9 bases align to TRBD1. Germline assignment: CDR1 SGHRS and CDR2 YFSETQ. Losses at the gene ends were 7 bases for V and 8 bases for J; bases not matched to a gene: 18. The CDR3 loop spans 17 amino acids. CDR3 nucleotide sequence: TGCGCCAGCGGACCCGGGACAGGGCAAACCGCGGCCGAAAAACTGTTTTTT. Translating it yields CASGPGTGQTAAEKLFF.

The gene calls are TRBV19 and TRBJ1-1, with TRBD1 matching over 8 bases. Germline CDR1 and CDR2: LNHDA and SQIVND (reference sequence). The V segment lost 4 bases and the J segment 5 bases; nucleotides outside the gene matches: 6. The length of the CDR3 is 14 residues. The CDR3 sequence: CASSTRQGRTEAFF. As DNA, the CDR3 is TGTGCCAGTAGTACAAGACAGGGGCGGACTGAAGCTTTCTTT.

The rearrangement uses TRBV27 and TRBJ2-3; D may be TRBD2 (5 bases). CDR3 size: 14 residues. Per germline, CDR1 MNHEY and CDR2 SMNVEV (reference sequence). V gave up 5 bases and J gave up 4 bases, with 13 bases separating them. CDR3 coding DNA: TGTGCCAGCAGTCCCGAGACTACTCCAGATACGCAGTATTTT. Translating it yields CASSPETTPDTQYF.

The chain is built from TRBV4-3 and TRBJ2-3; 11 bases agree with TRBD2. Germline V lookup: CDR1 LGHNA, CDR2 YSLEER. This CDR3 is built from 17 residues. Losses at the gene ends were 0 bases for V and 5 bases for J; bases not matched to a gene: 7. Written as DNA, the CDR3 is TGCGCCAGCAGCCAAGATACTAGCGGGGGACCCCGAGATACGCAGTATTTT. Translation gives CASSQDTSGGPRDTQYF.

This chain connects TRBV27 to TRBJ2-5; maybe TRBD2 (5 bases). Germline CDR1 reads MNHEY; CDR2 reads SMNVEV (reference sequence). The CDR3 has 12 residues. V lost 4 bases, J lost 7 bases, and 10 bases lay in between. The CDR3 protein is CASSYGGGTQYF. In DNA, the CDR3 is TGTGCCAGCAGTTATGGTGGAGGGACCCAGTACTTC.

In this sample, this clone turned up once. The CDR3 protein is CASSPGGVNEKLFF. Here the CDR3 DNA reads TGCGCCAGCAGCCCCGGGGGAGTCAATGAAAAACTGTTTTTT. This chain uses TRBV5-1 with TRBJ1-4; tentative D call: TRBD1 (5 bases). Germline V gene data show CDR1 as SGHRS and CDR2 as YFSETQ. The length of the CDR3 is 14 residues. Trimming shortened V by 4 bases and J by 5 bases, and 12 bases separated the two germline ends.